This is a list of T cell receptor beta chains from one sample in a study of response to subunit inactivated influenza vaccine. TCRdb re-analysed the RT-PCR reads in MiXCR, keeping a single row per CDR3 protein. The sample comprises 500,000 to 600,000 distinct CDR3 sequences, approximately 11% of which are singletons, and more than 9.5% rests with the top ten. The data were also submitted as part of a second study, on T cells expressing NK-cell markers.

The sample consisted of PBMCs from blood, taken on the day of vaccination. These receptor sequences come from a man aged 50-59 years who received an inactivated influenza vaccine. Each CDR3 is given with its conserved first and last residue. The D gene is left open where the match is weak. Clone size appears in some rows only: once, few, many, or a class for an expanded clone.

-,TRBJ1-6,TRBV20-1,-,TGCAGTGCTAGTGAGCAGGTGATGTATAATTCACCCCTCCACTTT,CSASEQVMYNSPLHF
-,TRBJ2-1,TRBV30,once,TGTGCCTGCCCTCCGACAGGCCGACCCGACAATGAGCAGTTCTTC,CACPPTGRPDNEQFF
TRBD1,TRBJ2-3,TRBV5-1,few,TGCGCCAGCAGCCCTCTGGGACAGGGAGTGTCAGATACGCAGTATTTT,CASSPLGQGVSDTQYF
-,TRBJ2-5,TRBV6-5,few,TGTGCCAGCAGTTACGAGTTAGGGGAAGAGACCCAGTACTTC,CASSYELGEETQYF
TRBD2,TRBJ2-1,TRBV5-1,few,TGCGCCAGCAGCTTGGGGGGAGCGGGAGCCTACAATGAGCAGTTCTTC,CASSLGGAGAYNEQFF
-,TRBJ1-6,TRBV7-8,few,TGTGCCAGCAGCTACACAGGGAGGTATTCACCCCTCCACTTT,CASSYTGRYSPLHF
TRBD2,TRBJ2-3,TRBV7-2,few,TGTGCCAGCAGCACCGACCGGGACTACACAGATACGCAGTATTTT,CASSTDRDYTDTQYF
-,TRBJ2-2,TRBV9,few,TGTGCCAGCAGCCCGGGACGGAAAACCGGGGAGCTGTTTTTT,CASSPGRKTGELFF
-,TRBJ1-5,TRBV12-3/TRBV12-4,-,TGTGCCAGCAGTTTAGTTGGGACAAACAATCAGCCCCAGCATTTT,CASSLVGTNNQPQHF
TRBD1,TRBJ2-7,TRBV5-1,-,TGCGCCAGCAGCTATACGGGACAGGTATCCTACGAGCAGTACTTC,CASSYTGQVSYEQYF
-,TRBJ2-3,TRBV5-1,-,TGCGCCAGCAGCTTGGTGGGACATAACACAGATACGCAGTATTTT,CASSLVGHNTDTQYF
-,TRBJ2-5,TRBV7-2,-,TGTGCCAGCAGCTTAGTCTCCCGGGAAGAGACCCAGTACTTC,CASSLVSREETQYF
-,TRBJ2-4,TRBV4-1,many,TGCGCCAGCAGCCAATATCAGGGGATCATTAACGTAGCCAAAAACATTCAGTACTTC,CASSQYQGIINVAKNIQYF
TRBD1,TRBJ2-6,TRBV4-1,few,TGCGCCAGCAGCCAAGATCCTCCCGGGACAGGGTACACTGGGGCCAACGTCCTGACTTTC,CASSQDPPGTGYTGANVLTF
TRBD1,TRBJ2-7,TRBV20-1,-,TGCAGTGCAAACGCCGGGACAGGGGGAGTCGGCGAGCAGTACTTC,CSANAGTGGVGEQYF
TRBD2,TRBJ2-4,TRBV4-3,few,TGCGCCAGCAGCCAAGGGGAGGGCATTCAGTACTTC,CASSQGEGIQYF
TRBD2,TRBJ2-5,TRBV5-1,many,TGCGCCAGCAGCCCTAGCGGGATCCAAGAGACCCAGTACTTC,CASSPSGIQETQYF
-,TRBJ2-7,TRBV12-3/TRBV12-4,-,TGTGCCAGCAGTTTCGGGAGTCCATCCTACGAGCAGTACTTC,CASSFGSPSYEQYF
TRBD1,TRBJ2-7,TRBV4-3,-,TGCGCCAGCAGCCAAGGGGGACAGGGTTTAGGCGAGCAGTACTTC,CASSQGGQGLGEQYF
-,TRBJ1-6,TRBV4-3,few,TGCGCCAGCAGCCAATGGACCGGGGGAGGAGATTCACCCCTCCACTTT,CASSQWTGGGDSPLHF
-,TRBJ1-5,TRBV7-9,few,TGTGCCAGCAGCTTTCAAGGTAGTCAGCCCCAGCATTTT,CASSFQGSQPQHF
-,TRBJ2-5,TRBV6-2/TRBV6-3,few,TGTGCCACCGTAGGGGAGACCCAGTACTTC,CATVGETQYF
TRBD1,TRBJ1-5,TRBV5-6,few,TGTGCCAGCAGCGCCGGGACAGGCTCTCAGCCCCAGCATTTT,CASSAGTGSQPQHF
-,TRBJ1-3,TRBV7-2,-,TGTGCCAGCAGCTTAGAGAGAGGGAATGGAAACACCATATATTTT,CASSLERGNGNTIYF
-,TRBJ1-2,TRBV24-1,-,TGTGCCACCAGTGATAGAACAGGGAGAAGTGGCTACACCTTC,CATSDRTGRSGYTF
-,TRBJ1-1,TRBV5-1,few,TGCGCCAGCAGCTTGGCCAATTCGGAAAACACTGAAGCTTTCTTT,CASSLANSENTEAFF
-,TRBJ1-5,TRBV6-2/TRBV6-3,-,TGTGCCAGCAGTTACTCGATCCGGGGGCGGATCAATCAGCCCCAGCATTTT,CASSYSIRGRINQPQHF
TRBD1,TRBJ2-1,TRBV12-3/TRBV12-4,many,TGTGCCAGCAGTACACAGGGGGCGAGTTACAATGAGCAGTTCTTC,CASSTQGASYNEQFF
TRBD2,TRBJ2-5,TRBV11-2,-,TGTACCAGCAGCCTCGGGGGGCTAGCGGGAACCGGTCTGGGGACCCAGTACTTC,CTSSLGGLAGTGLGTQYF
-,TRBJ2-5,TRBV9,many,TGTGCCAGCAGCGTAGCCGGGGGAGGAGAGACCCAGTACTTC,CASSVAGGGETQYF
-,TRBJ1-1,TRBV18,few,TGTGCCAGCTCACCAGGTAGGGGTGGGGGCACTGAAGCTTTCTTT,CASSPGRGGGTEAFF
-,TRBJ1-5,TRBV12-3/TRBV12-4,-,TGTGCCAGCAGTTTAGACCTCATGGGGCCCCAGCATTTT,CASSLDLMGPQHF